Listed here are 10 T cell receptor beta chains from one sample, sequenced in a study of CD8 T cells in Susac syndrome. RNA amounts of roughly 0.45 to 1 ug underwent reverse transcription with random hexamers. TCRdb re-analysed the immunoSEQ multiplex PCR reads in MiXCR, keeping a single row per CDR3 protein. The sample yields around 180,000 distinct CDR3 sequences, almost 96% seen once. The sequencing sample was made of CD4+ T cells from PBMCs. The receptors here all came from a human donor with multiple sclerosis.

This clonotype was found a few times. The chain links TRBV29-1 to TRBJ1-1; D uncertain. CDR1 and CDR2 (germline): SQVTM, ANQGSEA. V was cut by 3 bases and J by 5 bases, with 7 bases left in between. This CDR3 spans 11 amino acids. As DNA, the CDR3 is TGCAGCGTTGAGGGGAGGACTGAAGCTTTCTTT. Amino acid sequence: CSVEGRTEAFF. The whole variable domain, remainder taken from reference TRBV29-1 and TRBJ1-1, is SAVISQKPSRDICQRGTSLTIQCQVDSQVTMMFWYRQQPGQSLTLIATANQGSEATYESGFVIDKFPISRPNLTFSTLTVSNMSPEDSSIYLCSVEGRTEAFFGQGTRLTVV.

This rearrangement joins TRBV18 to TRBJ1-5; D not certain. Trimming stripped 8 bases from V and 0 bases from J, with 5 bases between. The CDR3 extends over 12 amino acids. In germline, CDR1 is KGHSH, CDR2 LQKENI. The CDR3 reads CASRYSNQPQHF. In nucleotides, the CDR3 is TGTGCCAGCCGGTATAGCAATCAGCCCCAGCATTTT.

The chain employs TRBV3-1 and TRBJ2-1; the D is unclear. This CDR3 region has 12 residues. From germline, CDR1 is LGHDT and CDR2 YNNKEL (reference sequence). Trimming stripped 4 bases from V and 5 bases from J, with 6 bases between. The CDR3 protein is CASSLTNNEQFF. CDR3 nucleotides: TGTGCCAGCAGCCTTACCAACAATGAGCAGTTCTTC.

This rearrangement joins TRBV5-4 to TRBJ2-7; 7 bases map to TRBD1. In germline, CDR1 is SGHNT, CDR2 YYREEE (reference sequence). The CDR3 loop spans 15 amino acids. The J segment lost 2 bases and the V segment lost 2 bases, leaving 7 bases of the junction unmatched. CDR3 nucleotides: TGTGCCAGCAGCTTATCCGGGACAGCTACCTACGAGCAGTACTTC. It encodes CASSLSGTATYEQYF.

The rearrangement links TRBV12-3 or TRBV12-4 to TRBJ2-7, with D unclear. With 2 bases removed from V and 0 bases from J, the gap between germline ends came to 8 bases. The CDR3 contains 14 residues. CDR3 residues: CASSLHTSSYEQYF. CDR3 sequence (DNA): TGTGCCAGCAGTTTACACACAAGCTCCTACGAGCAGTACTTC.

The rearrangement joins TRBV6-1 to TRBJ1-5, with 10 positions matching TRBD1. V trimming: 5 bases; J trimming: 2 bases; junction bases outside the gene matches: 12. CDR3 length: 18 residues. Germline V gene sequence: CDR1 MNHNS, CDR2 SASEGT. CDR3 bases: TGTGCCAGCAGTCAAACCCGACAGGGGGCTAATGGCAATCAGCCCCAGCATTTT. This sequence encodes CASSQTRQGANGNQPQHF.

The chain uses TRBV20-1 and TRBJ1-5, with unresolved D. Germline CDR1 DFQATT, CDR2 SNEGSKA (reference sequence). The CDR3 extends over 13 amino acids. V gave up 3 bases and J gave up 11 bases, with 17 bases separating them. The CDR3 DNA is TGCAGTGCTAGGTCCCAGGAAGTCGAAGCCCAGCATTTT. It encodes CSARSQEVEAQHF.

The chain links TRBV30 to TRBJ2-7, with TRBD2 matching over 8 bases. V was clipped by 3 bases and J by 0 bases; unmatched bases: 4. The CDR3 runs 14 residues. CDR1 GTSNPN and CDR2 SVGIG come from the germline V gene (reference sequence). CDR3 sequence reads: CAWRRAGGSYEQYF. In DNA form, the CDR3 reads TGTGCCTGGAGAAGGGCGGGGGGCTCCTACGAGCAGTACTTC.

V is TRBV20-1 and J is TRBJ1-1; a possible D gene is TRBD1 (5 bases). V was shortened by 5 bases and J by 2 bases, with 15 bases between the two germline ends. The CDR3 spans 14 residues. Germline V CDR1 and CDR2: DFQATT, SNEGSKA (reference sequence). Written as DNA, the CDR3 is TGCAGTGCTGGGGGACTCCGTATCAACACTGAAGCTTTCTTT. Protein sequence: CSAGGLRINTEAFF.

The chain couples TRBV30 to TRBJ1-6, with unresolved D. V was trimmed by 0 bases and J by 6 bases, leaving 12 bases between them. CDR1 is GTSNPN and CDR2 is SVGIG in the germline V gene (reference sequence). The CDR3 has 15 amino acids. Written as DNA, the CDR3 is TGTGCCTGGAGTGTTGAGACAAACCTTAATTCACCCCTCCACTTT. Translating gives CAWSVETNLNSPLHF.